Presented here are 8 T cell receptor beta chains from one specimen sequenced in a study of T-cell memory formation after mild COVID-19. A single record per CDR3 protein comes from TCRdb applying MiXCR to the 5' RACE reads. The sample lists about 310,000 distinct CDR3 sequences, roughly 19% seen once, with about 21% in the top ten. Specimen: PBMCs or a T cell subset sorted from them (not recorded which). These TCRs come from a man between 18 and 29 years old who had mild COVID-19 (a few samples of this study predate the infection). Cell type and time point are not known.

This clonotype was seen a few times. The chain is built from TRBV7-2 and TRBJ2-7, with D unclear. This CDR3 spans 14 amino acids. CDR1 SGHTA and CDR2 FQGNSA come from the germline V gene. Between the trimmed V and J ends, which lost 0 bases and 2 bases, there was a span of 8 bases. Here the CDR3 reads CASSLAHPTYEQYV. CDR3 nucleotide sequence: TGTGCCAGCAGCTTAGCGCATCCAACCTACGAGCAGTACGTC.

V usage is TRBV12-3 or TRBV12-4 and J usage is TRBJ1-2, with 7 bases lining up with TRBD1. With 5 bases clipped from V and 5 bases from J, the junction kept 8 bases outside the gene matches. The CDR3 spans 14 residues. CDR3 DNA: TGTGCCAGCAGTCCTACAGGGGAAGGATATGGCTACACCTTC. Encoded protein: CASSPTGEGYGYTF.

The chain carries TRBV18 and TRBJ2-7; D is undetermined. The CDR3 runs 14 residues. In germline, CDR1 is KGHSH, CDR2 LQKENI. The V end was cut by 3 bases, the J end by 0 bases, with 9 bases between. DNA of the CDR3: TGTGCCAGCTCACCGGCAGGAATCTCCTACGAGCAGTACTTC. Encoded protein: CASSPAGISYEQYF.

The genes are TRBV18 and TRBJ2-7; no clear D. With 3 bases removed from V and 2 bases from J, the gap between germline ends came to 11 bases. CDR3 size: 14 residues. Per the germline V gene, CDR1 is KGHSH and CDR2 is LQKENI. This chain's CDR3 is CASSPLQDTYEQYF. The DNA of the CDR3 is TGTGCCAGCTCACCGCTCCAGGATACCTACGAGCAGTACTTC.

This clonotype was observed a handful of times. The genes are TRBV20-1 and TRBJ1-6; 9 nucleotides agree with TRBD1. The CDR3 spans 14 residues. Germline loops: CDR1 DFQATT, CDR2 SNEGSKA (reference sequence). J was trimmed by 6 bases and V by 2 bases; bases with no gene match: 2. The CDR3 coding sequence is TGCAGTGCTAGAAAGGACAGGGGTAATTCACCCCTCCACTTT. Its translation is CSARKDRGNSPLHF.

This clonotype occurred a few times. The chain joins TRBV25-1 to TRBJ2-1; TRBD1 might be the D (6 bases). Trimming stripped 10 bases from V and 3 bases from J, with 19 bases between. Per the germline V gene, CDR1 is MGHDK and CDR2 is SYGVNS. The length of the CDR3 is 15 residues. The CDR3 region is CATLRDTLGYNEQFF. Written as DNA, the CDR3 is TGTGCCACCCTCCGGGACACCCTTGGCTACAATGAGCAGTTCTTC. Drawing the rest from reference TRBV25-1 and TRBJ2-1, the complete variable domain is EADIYQTPRYLVIGTGKKITLECSQTMGHDKMYWYQQDPGMELHLIHYSYGVNSTEKGDLSSESTVSRIRTEHFPLTLESARPSHTSQYLCATLRDTLGYNEQFFGPGTRLTVL.

This clonotype turned up a few times. The chain recombines TRBV28 with TRBJ2-7, with 8 positions matching TRBD2. Germline CDR1 MDHEN, CDR2 SYDVKM. V shed 2 bases, J shed 4 bases, and the junction held 7 bases outside the gene matches. The CDR3 extends over 15 amino acids. The DNA of the CDR3 is TGTGCCAGCAGTTTAGGGAGCGGGGGCGGATACGAGCAGTACGTC. Translating it yields CASSLGSGGGYEQYV.

This clonotype was found a few times. The chain is built from TRBV11-2 and TRBJ1-6, with D perhaps matching TRBD1 (5 bases). V was pared by 4 bases and J by 0 bases, with 10 bases between. This CDR3 is built from 16 residues. CDR1 is SGHAT and CDR2 is FQNNGV in the germline V gene. CDR3 sequence: CASSWGGSSYNSPLHF. The CDR3 nucleotides are TGTGCCAGCAGCTGGGGCGGGAGCTCCTATAATTCACCCCTCCACTTT.